This T cell receptor (beta chain) is from a study of shared clonotypes between healthy human individuals. Study outcomes and limitations: Naive subsets generally exceeded memory subsets in estimated richness. Generation probability values for non-shared clonotypes were lower than those for clonotypes shared by all four donors. Shared across four donors were around 4.7% of the naive CD4 clonotypes.

Germline CDR1 is KGHSH and CDR2 is LQKENI. V was clipped by 1 base and J by 1 base, with 14 bases between them. This CDR3 is 16 amino acids long. An assay was performed, and its level was deep. Profiling relied on immunoSEQ multiplex PCR, and the TCRdb table lists in-frame clones only, not all of them. The table shows fewer than 1.8 million clones, with around 98.5% occurring only once. With regard to this clone: Its target is unknown.

V gene TRBV18 combines with J gene TRBJ2-7; perhaps TRBD1 as D (6 bases). The sequenced sample consisted of naive CD4+ T cells sorted from blood. As for subset: CD45RA+ positively selected. The origin of this receptor is a man between 25 and 39 years old in good health. Here the CDR3 reads CASSPQGHGISYEQYF. In DNA, the CDR3 is TGTGCCAGCTCACCACAGGGACACGGAATTTCCTACGAGCAGTACTTC.